This T cell receptor beta chain was sequenced for a study of tumor and adjacent non-tumor tissue in lung cancer. Three rounds of nested PCR, following a modified ARM-PCR protocol, produced the TCRbeta library. TCRdb passed the multiplex PCR reads through MiXCR, listing each CDR3 protein once. The repertoire holds 200,000 to 250,000 distinct CDR3 sequences, with less than 80% as singletons. The V and J ends lost 4 bases and 10 bases respectively, with 10 bases between them. The CDR3 consists of 11 residues. The germline V gene encodes CDR1 SGHAT and CDR2 FQNNGV. The template was RNA from unsorted bulk tissue.

V gene TRBV11-2 combines with J gene TRBJ1-1, with no clear D. The sequenced sample was lung tumor tissue. The clonotype originates from a man aged 55 to 69 with non-small cell lung cancer. CDR3 region: CASSSARGAFF. CDR3 DNA: TGTGCCAGCAGCTCGGCACGAGGAGCTTTCTTT.